This T cell receptor (beta chain) derives from a study of blood T cells in healthy people across ages. Looking at the study overall: In model experiments, template switching was able to capture about one barcoded beta molecule for every two T cells that were present. Study-level results: With age, beta diversity per million T cells declined roughly linearly, significantly by 30 to 50. Expanded clonotype changes were possibly confounded by unknown donor CMV status.

About this clonotype itself: Its antigen is not identified.

From germline, CDR1 is MNHEY and CDR2 SMNVEV (reference sequence). After removal of 5 bases from V and 1 base from J, the junction contained 5 bases not matched to a gene. The CDR3 spans 15 residues. PCR was performed a second time for about 7 to 12 cycles using a sample-barcoded 5' primer and a J-beta primer mix. TCRdb reanalysed the 5' RACE reads using MiXCR and keeps one entry per CDR3 protein. The sample holds 780,000 or so distinct CDR3 sequences, around 25% seen once. The same data also went into a second study, on T cells of mothers and their children.

The rearrangement joins TRBV27 to TRBJ1-1, with 9 bases matching TRBD1. This TCR was sampled from a boy aged 10-17 years in good health. The sample comprised blood. The CDR3 spells CASSMTGGSNTEAFF. The CDR3 nucleotides are TGTGCCAGCAGTATGACAGGGGGTTCGAACACTGAAGCTTTCTTT.